Listed here are 27 T cell receptor gamma chains from one sample, sequenced in a study of γδ T cells in repeated Plasmodium falciparum infection. Vgamma9/Vdelta2+ and Vdelta2-negative gammadelta T cells were flow-sorted from PBMC for bulk sequencing. TCRdb reanalysed the multiplex PCR reads with CATT. The top ten clones hold about 30% of a sample with around 14,000 gamma-chain clones, 1.6% of them seen once. The sequenced material came from gamma-delta T cells from blood. The receptors derive from a pool of human donors (malaria-infected and uninfected, not separated).

This clone was seen repeatedly, ten times or more. The protein TCRdb lists belongs to a much larger clone and differs from this DNA's translation at residue 3, which points to a read error; the protein shown is made from the DNA. This sequence joins TRGV3 and TRGJ1 or TRGJ2. TCRdb carries no J gene annotation; the J gene was assigned here by matching the DNA with germline. CDR1 and CDR2 from the germline V gene are VTNTFY and YDVSTARD (reference sequence). This CDR3 spans 13 amino acids. The CDR3 DNA follows: TGTGCCCCCTGGGAACCGGTTTATTATAAGAAACTCTTT. Translated, it gives CAPWEPVYYKKLF.

This clone has a count of ten or more. TCRdb lists the protein of a much larger clone for this DNA, which differs at residue 10, so this is likely a read error; the protein given here is translated from the DNA itself. V usage is TRGV5 and J usage is TRGJ1 or TRGJ2. CDR1 is VINAFY, CDR2 YDVSNSKD, per germline. The CDR3 runs 13 residues. CDR3 sequence: CATWDRPCYRKLF. Here the CDR3 DNA reads TGTGCCACCTGGGACAGGCCGTGTTATAGGAAACTCTTT.

This clone is deemed medium-sized (0.01 to 0.1%). V and J are TRGV9 and TRGJ1 or TRGJ2. The V gene's germline CDR1 is GITISATS and CDR2 ISYDGTV (reference sequence). The CDR3 covers 11 residues. V shed 3 bases and J 10 bases; nucleotides not matched to a gene: 6. CDR3 residues: CALWELRKKLF. The CDR3 DNA is TGTGCCTTGTGGGAGCTGAGGAAGAAACTCTTT.

The sample holds many counts of this clone. CDR3 in DNA: TGTGCCACCTGGGACAGGCCGAAAACTTATTATAAGAAACTCTTT. This codes for CATWDRPKTYYKKLF. The J gene is TRGJ1 or TRGJ2, the V gene TRGV5. The CDR3 is 15 residues long. CDR1 and CDR2 from the germline V gene are VINAFY and YDVSNSKD. J lost 3 bases, V lost 0 bases, and 8 bases had no gene match.

This clone was detected ten times or more. A read error is likely here: a far larger clone is one base away. Other DNA sequences in this sample translate to the same CDR3. The CDR3 loop reads CATSEVSKSENYYKKLF. Here the CDR3 DNA reads TGTGCCACCTCGGAGGTGAGTAAGAGCGAGAATTATTATAAGAAACTCTTT. The gene calls are TRGV4 and TRGJ1 or TRGJ2. Germline loops: CDR1 EGSTGY, CDR2 YDSYTSSV. Trimming cost V 8 bases and J 0 bases; bases outside gene matches: 19. CDR3 length: 17 amino acids.

A remark on this clone: The protein that TCRdb holds for this DNA derives from a much larger clone and differs from the translated DNA at residue 6, which likely indicates a read error; the protein shown here is translated from the DNA. J is TRGJ1 or TRGJ2 and V is TRGV3. The germline V gene encodes CDR1 VTNTFY and CDR2 YDVSTARD (reference sequence). V was clipped by 3 bases and J by 12 bases; unmatched bases: 8. The CDR3 extends over 11 amino acids. The CDR3 loop is CATWDGKAKLF. The CDR3 DNA reads as TGTGCCACCTGGGACGGTAAGGCGAAACTCTTT.

This clone has ten or more counts. With a far larger clone one base away, a read error is the likely cause. Other DNA sequences in the same sample also yield this CDR3. The chain links TRGV8 to TRGJ1 or TRGJ2. No J gene is reported in TCRdb; it was inferred here by comparing the DNA with germline. The V gene's germline CDR1 is VENAVY and CDR2 YDSYNSRV. This CDR3 has 12 residues. The CDR3 reads CATWDSRYKKLF. The CDR3 DNA reads as TGCGCCACCTGGGATAGTCGTTATAAGAAACTCTTT.

There are many counts of this clone. A read error likely explains why the TCRdb protein, taken from a much larger clone, differs from this DNA's translation at residue 13; the protein shown is translated from the DNA. The chain couples TRGV9 to TRGJP. Since TCRdb gives no J gene, matching the DNA to germline was used here to assign it. CDR3 length: 16 residues. Germline V gene sequence: CDR1 GITISATS, CDR2 ISYDGTV (reference sequence). The CDR3, as DNA: TGTGCCTTGTGGGACCTTCAAGAGTTGGGCAAAAAAACCAAGGTATTT. This codes for CALWDLQELGKKTKVF.

This clone has ten or more counts. TCRdb lists the protein of a much larger clone for this DNA, which differs at residue 8, so this is likely a read error; the protein given here is translated from the DNA itself. CDR3: CALWEAGQELGKKIKVF. Here the CDR3 DNA reads TGTGCCTTGTGGGAGGCGGGACAAGAGTTGGGCAAAAAAATCAAGGTATTT. The chain is built from TRGV9 and TRGJP. The J gene, missing from TCRdb, was assigned here through DNA to germline matching. The J segment lost 4 bases and the V segment lost 2 bases, leaving 5 bases of the junction unmatched. CDR3 length: 17 amino acids. The germline CDR1 and CDR2 sequences are GITISATS and ISYDGTV (reference sequence).

No J gene was named, though the V gene is TRGV4. This CDR3 comprises 29 residues. Germline V gene lookup returns CDR1 EGSTGY and CDR2 YDSYTSSV. The CDR3: CATWDYYKKLLAVEQRLLSQVSIGRIQHF. As DNA, the CDR3 is TGTGCCACCTGGGATTATTATAAGAAACTCTTGGCAGTGGAACAACGCTTGTTGTCACAGGTAAGTATCGGAAGAATACAACATTTC.

This clone has a count of ten or more. A far larger clone is one nucleotide away, so this likely arose from a read error. Other DNA variants within this sample encode the same CDR3. The J gene is TRGJ1 or TRGJ2, the V gene TRGV4. In the absence of a J gene in TCRdb, the DNA was matched to germline to assign it here. The CDR3 loop spans 11 amino acids. CDR1 is EGSTGY and CDR2 is YDSYTSSV in the germline V gene. CDR3: CATWDGLKKLF. CDR3 nucleotide sequence: TGTGCTACCTGGGATGGGCTGAAGAAACTCTTT.

This clone was counted ten times or more. TCRdb pairs this DNA with a much larger clone's protein that differs at residue 11, likely a read error; the protein shown was translated from the DNA. The V gene was identified as TRGV9, while no J gene was called. From germline, CDR1 is GITISATS and CDR2 ISYDGTV (reference sequence). The CDR3 is 13 residues long. In DNA, the CDR3 is TGTGCCTTGTGGGAGGTCTTTTGGGATAAGAGACTCTTT. Protein product: CALWEVFWDKRLF.

This clone has a count of ten or more. With a far larger clone one base away, a read error is the likely cause. The identical CDR3 is also encoded by other nucleotide sequences in the sample. The V gene is TRGV9, the J gene TRGJ1 or TRGJ2. Here the J gene came from matching the DNA to germline, since TCRdb omits it. CDR1 is GITISATS and CDR2 is ISYDGTV in the germline V gene (reference sequence). This CDR3 region has 13 residues. The CDR3 here is CALWEGHYYKKLF. CDR3 sequence (DNA): TGTGCCCTGTGGGAGGGTCATTATTATAAGAAACTCTTT.

Points on this clone: TCRdb's protein, taken from a much larger clone, differs from this DNA's translation at residue 10, likely owing to a read error; the protein displayed comes from the DNA. The chain couples TRGV9 to TRGJP. Germline values: CDR1 GITISATS, CDR2 ISYDGTV (reference sequence). The CDR3 runs 17 residues. The CDR3 sequence: CALWEEIQESGKKIKVF. DNA of the CDR3: TGTGCCTTGTGGGAGGAGATACAAGAGTCGGGCAAAAAAATCAAGGTATTT.

This clone has ten or more counts. It is likely a read error: a sequence one base away is far more abundant. The same CDR3 arises from other DNA sequences in this sample as well. J is TRGJ1 or TRGJ2 and V is TRGV3. Germline V gene sequence: CDR1 VTNTFY, CDR2 YDVSTARD (reference sequence). The CDR3 has 13 residues. In DNA form, the CDR3 reads TGTGCCACCTGGGACACCAATTATTACAAGAAACTCTTT. As protein: CATWDTNYYKKLF.

This clone appeared a few times. The protein TCRdb gives is from a much larger clone and does not agree with this DNA's translation at residue 10, likely a read error; the protein shown here comes from the DNA. The gene calls are TRGV9 and TRGJP. The J gene is absent in TCRdb and was assigned here via DNA matching to germline. Germline assignment: CDR1 GITISATS and CDR2 ISYDGTV (reference sequence). This CDR3 has 17 amino acids. The CDR3 sequence: CALWDQVREMGKKIKVF. For the CDR3, the DNA is TGTGCCTTGTGGGACCAGGTGCGAGAGATGGGCAAAAAAATCAAGGTATTT.

This clone has more than one count but fewer than ten. One base separates it from a far larger clone, so it is likely a read error. This CDR3 is also generated by other DNA sequences in the sample. V is TRGV2 and J is TRGJ1 or TRGJ2. TCRdb gives no J gene; it was assigned here by matching the DNA to germline. This CDR3 is built from 15 residues. Germline V lookup: CDR1 EGSNGY, CDR2 YDSYNSKV. CDR3 loop: CATWDGPGPDYKKLF. CDR3 in DNA: TGTGCCACCTGGGACGGGCCAGGTCCGGATTACAAGAAACTCTTT.

As concerns this clone: TCRdb lists the protein of a much larger clone for this DNA, which differs at residue 2, so this is likely a read error; the protein given here is translated from the DNA itself. J is TRGJP and V is TRGV9. No J gene was available from TCRdb, and it was assigned here by a germline match of the DNA. Germline V CDR1 and CDR2: GITISATS, ISYDGTV (reference sequence). The CDR3 is 18 residues long. As DNA, the CDR3 is TGTACCTTGTGGGAGGTGCCCTTACGGGAGTTGGGCAAAAAAATCAAGGTATTT. This sequence encodes CTLWEVPLRELGKKIKVF.

Comment on this clone: The protein in TCRdb stems from a much larger clone and differs at residue 6 from this DNA's translation, likely a read error; here the protein is translated from the DNA. The chain combines TRGV9 with TRGJ1 or TRGJ2. Because TCRdb records no J gene, it was assigned here through a match of the DNA to germline. V lost 3 bases and J lost 10; bases outside the gene matches: 12. This CDR3 has 13 residues. Looked up from germline, CDR1 is GITISATS and CDR2 is ISYDGTV (reference sequence). The CDR3 region has the DNA TGTGCCTTGTGGGAGTTGCCTATAAGGAAGAAACTCTTT. It translates to CALWELPIRKKLF.

This clone was detected ten times or more. TCRdb's protein, taken from a much larger clone, differs from this DNA's translation at residue 13, likely owing to a read error; the protein displayed comes from the DNA. The rearrangement joins TRGV9 to TRGJP. Germline V gives CDR1 GITISATS, CDR2 ISYDGTV (reference sequence). This CDR3 has 16 residues. The DNA of the CDR3 is TGTGCCTTGTGGGAGGTTACGGAGTTGGGCAAAAAAGTCAAGGTATTT. Translating gives CALWEVTELGKKVKVF.

This clone has a handful of counts. TCRdb shows a much larger clone's protein in place of this DNA's translation, and the two differ at residue 3, likely through a read error; the protein shown is translated from the DNA. This chain joins TRGV9 and TRGJ1 or TRGJ2. Matching the DNA to germline supplied the J gene, which TCRdb does not give. The germline CDR1 and CDR2 sequences are GITISATS and ISYDGTV (reference sequence). This CDR3 comprises 15 residues. The CDR3 spells CASWEVIPNYYKKLF. The CDR3 DNA is TGTGCCTCGTGGGAGGTGATACCGAATTATTATAAGAAACTCTTT.

Many counts were recorded for this clone. The protein TCRdb gives is from a much larger clone and does not agree with this DNA's translation at residue 6, likely a read error; the protein shown here comes from the DNA. The rearrangement joins TRGV9 to TRGJP. CDR3 length equals 19 residues. Germline V lookup: CDR1 GITISATS, CDR2 ISYDGTV (reference sequence). The V gene end was trimmed by 2 bases and the J gene end by 3 bases; junction bases not matched to a gene: 10. The CDR3 nucleotides are TGTGCCTTGTGGGAGGCGGAATTCTCGCAAGAGTTGGGCAAAAAAATCAAGGTATTT. Translated, it gives CALWEAEFSQELGKKIKVF.

This clone was detected many times. TCRdb has a much larger clone's protein, which differs at residue 7 from the translation of this DNA, likely because of a read error; what is shown is the protein translated from the DNA. The chain links TRGV9 to TRGJ1 or TRGJ2. TCRdb is silent on the J gene; assignment here came from matching the DNA to germline. With V trimmed by 0 bases and J by 4 bases, 6 bases remained unmatched. Germline V gene data show CDR1 as GITISATS and CDR2 as ISYDGTV (reference sequence). The CDR3 covers 14 residues. The CDR3 bases are TGTGCCTTGTGGGAGGTGCGCCTATATTATAAGAAACTCTTT. It is translated as CALWEVRLYYKKLF.

Ten or more counts support this clone. TCRdb's protein, taken from a much larger clone, differs from this DNA's translation at residue 6, likely owing to a read error; the protein displayed comes from the DNA. The chain joins TRGV4 to TRGJ1 or TRGJ2. The J gene comes from matching the DNA to germline here; TCRdb lacks it. CDR3 length: 16 residues. Germline V gene data show CDR1 as EGSTGY and CDR2 as YDSYTSSV. J gave up 3 bases and V 3 bases, and 14 bases lay outside the gene matches. CDR3 loop: CATWDKTQRSYYKKLF. The CDR3 DNA follows: TGTGCCACCTGGGATAAAACACAAAGGAGTTATTATAAGAAACTCTTT.

This clone appeared a few times. A read error is the likely source, as a far larger clone sits one nucleotide away. This chain uses TRGV3 with TRGJ1 or TRGJ2. The CDR3 length is 13 residues. Trimming took 1 base from V and 7 from J; bases not matched to a gene: 7. CDR1 VTNTFY and CDR2 YDVSTARD come from the germline V gene (reference sequence). CDR3 in DNA: TGTGCCACCTGGGACAGAGGGGACTATAAGAAACTCTTT. It specifies CATWDRGDYKKLF.

This clone showed up just a few times. This DNA's translation differs at residue 15 from TCRdb's protein, which comes from a much larger clone; a read error is likely, and the protein shown is translated from the DNA. CDR3 nucleotides: TGTGCCTTGTGGGAGGTCCCTCCATCAGAAAATTATTATAAGAGACTCTTT. Its protein product is CALWEVPPSENYYKRLF. The V gene call reads TRGV9; no J gene was called. This CDR3 has 17 residues. The germline CDR1 and CDR2 sequences are GITISATS and ISYDGTV (reference sequence).

This clone was counted many times. TCRdb's protein, taken from a much larger clone, differs from this DNA's translation at residue 6, likely owing to a read error; the protein displayed comes from the DNA. V usage is TRGV9 and J usage is TRGJP. The J gene, missing from TCRdb, was assigned here through DNA to germline matching. The CDR3 is 17 residues long. Germline trimming cut 2 bases from V and 5 bases from J; bases unmatched to any gene: 6. CDR1 is GITISATS, CDR2 ISYDGTV, per germline (reference sequence). Written as DNA, the CDR3 is TGTGCCTTGTGGGAGGCGCACGAAGAGTTGGGCAAAAAAATCAAGGTATTT. It yields the protein CALWEAHEELGKKIKVF.